The source of this T cell receptor beta chain is a study of blood T cell repertoires in COVID-19. Study-wide background: Sources were T cells, B-cell-depleted T cells, or PBMCs; the material itself was cDNA or gDNA.

Source study methods: For nucleated cells, counts were estimated from reference gene primer amplification. Produced via immunoSEQ multiplex PCR; TCRdb's table is partial and in-frame only. V and J calls and clone size are those listed in that table; D and trimming were worked out from the DNA. Here the sample spans 30,000 to 45,000 clones, 90% being singletons. V lost 2 bases and J lost 6; bases outside the gene matches: 5. The CDR3 is 14 amino acids. The germline V gene has CDR1 SEHNR and CDR2 FQNEAQ (reference sequence). The rearrangement uses TRBV7-9 and TRBJ2-3; the match to TRBD2 covers 7 bases. Sample: peripheral blood. The receptor was isolated from a human donor in a cohort sampled during active COVID-19. The CDR3, as DNA: TGTGCCAGCAGCTTACGGGGAGGGAGCGATACGCAGTATTTT. Amino acids: CASSLRGGSDTQYF.